The clone carrying this T cell receptor (beta chain) was found a few times. Its antigen is currently unknown. The sample originates from a study of post-analysis software for immune sequencing data. Points from the study as a whole: Multiple sclerosis was associated with a significant reduction in normalized Chao1 diversity relative to controls. Samples from a shared batch, those prepared together, strongly co-clustered by F measure.

TCR beta libraries were prepared from cDNA with unique molecular identifiers. Input amounts of 1 to 10 million T cells were used. These gave 500,000 or so cDNA molecules, so each molecule approximated one T cell. TCRdb re-analysed the PCR reads in MiXCR, keeping a single row per CDR3 protein. The data show approximately 440,000 distinct CDR3 sequences, under 55% seen once. Sequencing was performed on blood. The sequence was obtained from a girl aged 5-17 years with multiple sclerosis.

CDR3 loop: CAISEYIYEQYF. Here the CDR3 DNA reads TGTGCCATCAGTGAGTACATCTACGAGCAGTACTTC. The chain has TRBV10-3 and TRBJ2-7; D not certain. The CDR3 has 12 amino acids. From germline, CDR1 is ENHRY and CDR2 SYGVKD. V was cut by 1 base and J by 3 bases, with 4 bases left in between.